The 7 T cell receptor beta chains below all came from one sample that was sequenced in a study of T-cell reconstitution after alpha-beta-depleted transplantation in children. Unique molecular identifiers featured in how the TCRbeta library was prepared. Via MiXCR, TCRdb re-called the PCR reads, giving one row per CDR3 protein. The profile covers about 300,000 distinct CDR3 sequences, with about a tenth appearing a single time and roughly 7.1% taken by the ten largest. This sample comprised PBMCs, obtained before TCRalphabeta/CD19-depleted stem cell transplant. All receptors come from a boy younger than two with acute myeloid leukemia, due to receive a stem cell transplant.

In its sample, this clonotype was seen many times. CDR3 DNA sequence: TGTGCCAGCAGCTTAGCCTGGCGTTCGGGGGCCAACGTCCTGACTTTC. Its translation: CASSLAWRSGANVLTF. V and J are TRBV7-9 and TRBJ2-6; D unclear. Germline V gives CDR1 SEHNR, CDR2 FQNEAQ (reference sequence). The CDR3 is 16 residues long. V was clipped by 0 bases and J by 4 bases, with 10 bases between them. Supplemented by reference TRBV7-9 and TRBJ2-6, the full variable domain reads DTGVSQNPRHKITKRGQNVTFRCDPISEHNRLYWYRQTLGQGPEFLTYFQNEAQLEKSRLLSDRFSAERPKGSFSTLEIQRTEQGDSAMYLCASSLAWRSGANVLTFGAGSRLTVL.

V usage is TRBV20-1 and J usage is TRBJ1-1, with 9 positions matching TRBD1. CDR1 and CDR2 from the germline V gene are DFQATT and SNEGSKA (reference sequence). V lost 4 bases and J lost 4; bases outside the gene matches: 16. This CDR3 region has 17 residues. The CDR3 nucleotides are TGCAGTGCTATCCCCGGGACAGGGTTCCTTCTGGGCACTGAAGCTTTCTTT. Translated, it gives CSAIPGTGFLLGTEAFF.

This clonotype has ten or more counts. V is TRBV7-3 and J is TRBJ2-1; perhaps TRBD2 as D (5 bases). This CDR3 contains 17 residues. Germline V gives CDR1 SGHTA, CDR2 FQGTGA. V was trimmed by 5 bases and J by 0 bases, leaving 17 bases between them. The CDR3 spells CASSPRRAESSYNEQFF. CDR3 sequence (DNA): TGTGCCAGCAGCCCCCGGCGGGCGGAGAGCTCCTACAATGAGCAGTTCTTC.

This clonotype was recorded at least ten times. The DNA of the CDR3 is TGTGCCAGCAGGTCCGGGACAGGGTACGAGCAGTACTTC. It yields the protein CASRSGTGYEQYF. J is TRBJ2-7 and V is TRBV28, with 9 bases that match TRBD1. Per the germline V gene, CDR1 is MDHEN and CDR2 is SYDVKM. V lost 6 bases, J lost 4 bases, and 4 bases stayed unmatched. The CDR3 totals 13 residues.

The J gene is TRBJ2-5, the V gene TRBV19; TRBD2 might be the D (7 bases). Trimming removed 7 bases at V and 1 base at J, with 16 bases between. Germline loops: CDR1 LNHDA, CDR2 SQIVND (reference sequence). This CDR3 has 15 residues. CDR3 protein: CASKRGGRGQETQYF. The CDR3 DNA reads as TGTGCCAGTAAGAGGGGGGGGCGGGGCCAAGAGACCCAGTACTTC.

The chain links TRBV7-9 to TRBJ2-1; TRBD2 matches at 9 bases. J was trimmed by 4 bases and V by 3 bases; bases with no gene match: 7. The V gene's germline CDR1 is SEHNR and CDR2 FQNEAQ (reference sequence). The CDR3 is 16 amino acids. CDR3 coding DNA: TGTGCCAGCAGCTTGCCTCGGACTAGCGAGTACAATGAGCAGTTCTTC. Translated, it gives CASSLPRTSEYNEQFF.

This clonotype came up many times. This chain's CDR3 is CASSRGQLAKNIQYF. For the CDR3, the DNA is TGCGCCAGCAGCCGGGGACAGCTAGCCAAAAACATTCAGTACTTC. The chain combines TRBV5-1 with TRBJ2-4; 7 bases agree with TRBD1. The trim removed 4 bases at V and 0 bases at J, leaving 4 bases unmatched. Germline V gene data show CDR1 as SGHRS and CDR2 as YFSETQ. The CDR3 runs 15 residues.